The 28 T cell receptor beta chains presented below share a single source sample, sequenced in a study of blood T cell repertoires in COVID-19. Clones were sequenced by immunoSEQ multiplex PCR, and TCRdb holds only the in-frame ones, with some missing. The data hold 250,000 or so clones, with approximately 85% observed a single time. The sequencing input was PBMCs or T cells enriched from blood (not recorded which). These receptors were taken from a woman between 50 and 59 years old who had recovered from COVID-19.

The chain has TRBV6-5 and TRBJ2-1; possible D gene TRBD1, 6 bases. V shed 6 bases and J shed 1 base, with 10 bases lying between them. The CDR3 runs to 14 residues. Germline V gene lookup returns CDR1 MNHEY and CDR2 SVGAGI. The CDR3 DNA follows: TGTGCCAGCAGCTCAGGACAGTCCTACAATGAGCAGTTCTTC. Encoded protein: CASSSGQSYNEQFF.

This clone has only one observation. DNA for the CDR3: TGTGCCAGCAGCTTTACAGGGGCCGAGCAGTACTTC. It translates to CASSFTGAEQYF. V usage is TRBV7-3 and J usage is TRBJ2-7, with 7 bases identical to TRBD1. The CDR3 runs 12 residues. Germline V gene sequence: CDR1 SGHTA, CDR2 FQGTGA. The V and J ends lost 3 bases and 6 bases, in that order; junction bases with no gene match: 2.

J is TRBJ2-1 and V is TRBV24-1, with 8 nucleotides matching TRBD1. The germline V gene encodes CDR1 KGHDR and CDR2 SFDVKD. Trimming took 9 bases from V and 2 from J; bases not matched to a gene: 8. The CDR3 sequence is 15 residues long. The CDR3 loop is CATAARTGPYNEQFF. The CDR3 DNA sequence: TGTGCCACCGCCGCCCGGACAGGGCCCTACAATGAGCAGTTCTTC.

The V gene is TRBV14, the J gene TRBJ2-7, with a tentative D call TRBD2 (6 bases). V lost 4 bases and J lost 3, with 13 bases in between. The length of the CDR3 is 14 residues. The germline V gene has CDR1 SGHDN and CDR2 FVKESK. In nucleotides, the CDR3 is TGTGCCAGCAGCCCGGTGTGGGGAGGCTACGAGCAGTACTTC. Encoded protein: CASSPVWGGYEQYF.

The V call is TRBV28, the J call TRBJ2-7; D possibly corresponds to TRBD2 (6 bases). The CDR3 is 15 amino acids. Looked up from germline, CDR1 is MDHEN and CDR2 is SYDVKM. V lost 10 bases, J lost 3 bases, and 22 bases lay in between. The CDR3 DNA reads TGTGCCACCCGGTTGGGTAATAGCGGCCTCTACGAGCAGTACTTC. Translating gives CATRLGNSGLYEQYF.

CDR3 bases: TGTGCCAGCAGCCCAAGGAGCTCTGGGGCCAACGTCCTGACTTTC. It is translated as CASSPRSSGANVLTF. The chain joins TRBV7-9 to TRBJ2-6; D is uncertain. This CDR3 contains 15 residues. Per germline, CDR1 SEHNR and CDR2 FQNEAQ (reference sequence). Trimming pared 5 bases from V and 0 bases from J, leaving 8 bases between.

V is TRBV7-2 and J is TRBJ2-7, with D hard to call. The V gene lost 1 base and the J gene lost 7 bases, with 11 bases spanning the gap. Looked up from germline, CDR1 is SGHTA and CDR2 is FQGNSA. The CDR3 covers 13 residues. The DNA for the CDR3 is TGTGCCAGCAGCTTAGTATATCCCGGGGAGCAGTACTTC. Protein: CASSLVYPGEQYF.

The chain recombines TRBV19 with TRBJ2-7, with 11 bases matching TRBD1. The J segment lost 5 bases and the V segment lost 4 bases, leaving 7 bases of the junction unmatched. In germline, CDR1 is LNHDA, CDR2 SQIVND (reference sequence). This CDR3 has 15 amino acids. DNA for the CDR3: TGTGCCAGTAGTACCCTCGGGACAGGGGGTGACGAGCAGTACTTC. Its protein product is CASSTLGTGGDEQYF.

This rearrangement joins TRBV29-1 to TRBJ1-1, with 10 bases identical to TRBD1. The CDR3 spans 14 residues. The V gene end was trimmed by 7 bases and the J gene end by 0 bases; junction bases not matched to a gene: 5. Looked up from germline, CDR1 is SQVTM and CDR2 is ANQGSEA. CDR3 nucleotide sequence: TGCAGCGCAGGACAGGGGGGGGTGAACACTGAAGCTTTCTTT. This gives the protein CSAGQGGVNTEAFF. Complete variable domain (other parts from reference TRBV29-1 and TRBJ1-1): SAVISQKPSRDICQRGTSLTIQCQVDSQVTMMFWYRQQPGQSLTLIATANQGSEATYESGFVIDKFPISRPNLTFSTLTVSNMSPEDSSIYLCSAGQGGVNTEAFFGQGTRLTVV.

Notes on this clone: This specimen includes other DNA sequences encoding the same CDR3. The V gene is TRBV18, the J gene TRBJ1-2; 7 positions agree with TRBD1. CDR3 size: 14 residues. Germline loops: CDR1 KGHSH, CDR2 LQKENI. The V and J ends lost 3 bases and 3 bases, in that order; junction bases with no gene match: 4. CDR3 sequence: CASSPSTGDYGYTF. For the CDR3, the DNA is TGTGCCAGCTCACCCTCTACAGGGGACTATGGCTACACCTTC. Full variable domain (missing parts from reference TRBV18 and TRBJ1-2): NAGVMQNPRHLVRRRGQEARLRCSPMKGHSHVYWYRQLPEEGLKFMVYLQKENIIDESGMPKERFSAEFPKEGPSILRIQQVVRGDSAAYFCASSPSTGDYGYTFGSGTRLTVV.

The genes are TRBV18 and TRBJ1-3; 9 bases map to TRBD1. The J segment lost 4 bases and the V segment lost 1 base, leaving 11 bases of the junction unmatched. In germline, CDR1 is KGHSH, CDR2 LQKENI. This CDR3 is 18 amino acids long. CDR3 sequence (DNA): TGTGCCAGCTCACCACTTATCCCGGACAGGGGAACAGGAAACACCATATATTTT. It specifies CASSPLIPDRGTGNTIYF.

The chain employs TRBV28 and TRBJ2-4, with TRBD1 as a possible D gene (6 bases). The CDR3 sequence is 16 residues long. V was cut by 3 bases and J by 0 bases, with 12 bases left in between. Germline lookup yields CDR1 MDHEN and CDR2 SYDVKM. In DNA form, the CDR3 reads TGTGCCAGCAGTTTTGTGACAGGCTTAGCCAAAAACATTCAGTACTTC. It encodes CASSFVTGLAKNIQYF.

This clone was detected once. The CDR3 sequence: CASRRDRNTGELFF. As DNA, the CDR3 is TGTGCCAGCAGACGAGACAGGAACACCGGGGAGCTGTTTTTT. V usage is TRBV7-9 and J usage is TRBJ2-2, with a weak D call TRBD1 (5 bases). V was clipped by 6 bases and J by 1 base, with 9 bases between them. The CDR3 totals 14 residues. From germline, CDR1 is SEHNR and CDR2 FQNEAQ (reference sequence).

The CDR3 here is CASSPQGYNQPQHF. The CDR3 region has the DNA TGTGCCAGCAGCCCACAGGGATACAATCAGCCCCAGCATTTT. The chain combines TRBV6-5 with TRBJ1-5; TRBD1 might be the D (6 bases). V was cut by 6 bases and J by 3 bases, with 12 bases left in between. CDR3 length: 14 amino acids. Germline-derived CDR1 and CDR2 are MNHEY and SVGAGI.

J is TRBJ2-1 and V is TRBV29-1; 11 positions agree with TRBD2. From germline, CDR1 is SQVTM and CDR2 ANQGSEA. Germline trimming cut 6 bases from V and 6 bases from J; bases unmatched to any gene: 7. This CDR3 contains 14 residues. The CDR3 loop is CSVVSTSGTNEQFF. The CDR3 DNA sequence: TGCAGCGTAGTTTCGACTAGCGGGACCAATGAGCAGTTCTTC.

This clone appeared a few times. The J gene is TRBJ2-6, the V gene TRBV27; D unresolved. The CDR3 has 15 amino acids. Germline CDR1 reads MNHEY; CDR2 reads SMNVEV (reference sequence). V was shortened by 3 bases and J by 1 base, with 7 bases between the two germline ends. CDR3 in amino acids: CASSFAGSGANVLTF. The CDR3, as DNA: TGTGCCAGCAGTTTTGCCGGGTCTGGGGCCAACGTCCTGACTTTC.

The chain has TRBV9 and TRBJ1-1; weak D call: TRBD1 (6 bases). This CDR3 has 15 residues. CDR1 is SGDLS and CDR2 is YYNGEE in the germline V gene. V lost 1 base and J lost 3, with 13 bases in between. CDR3 protein: CASSVFGGRDTEAFF. The CDR3 DNA sequence: TGTGCCAGCAGCGTATTCGGGGGGCGGGACACTGAAGCTTTCTTT.

This sequence joins TRBV9 and TRBJ2-2, with D possibly being TRBD2 (6 bases). V lost 5 bases and J 5 bases, leaving 16 bases between the germline ends. CDR1 is SGDLS, CDR2 YYNGEE, per germline. CDR3 length: 15 amino acids. The CDR3 DNA sequence: TGTGCCAGCAGTCGCGGGACTGCCGGGACCGGGGAGCTGTTTTTT. Translation: CASSRGTAGTGELFF.

This clone has a single count. The J gene is TRBJ1-2, the V gene TRBV5-1; 9 positions match TRBD1. The CDR3 is made up of 15 amino acids. V lost 0 bases to trimming and J lost 8 bases; unmatched junction nucleotides: 8. CDR1 SGHRS and CDR2 YFSETQ come from the germline V gene. The CDR3 loop is CASSLVFGTGNGYTF. CDR3 nucleotide sequence: TGCGCCAGCAGCTTGGTTTTTGGGACAGGGAACGGCTACACCTTC.

The chain has TRBV5-4 and TRBJ1-1, with TRBD1 matching 7 bases. Germline CDR1 and CDR2: SGHNT and YYREEE (reference sequence). The CDR3 length is 15 residues. With V trimmed by 4 bases and J by 8 bases, 14 bases remained unmatched. CDR3 loop: CASSTIRGTGEEAFF. Here the CDR3 DNA reads TGTGCCAGCAGCACAATCCGGGGAACAGGGGAGGAAGCTTTCTTT.

This clone was seen only once. This sequence joins TRBV19 and TRBJ2-4, with 10 bases aligning to TRBD1. CDR1 LNHDA and CDR2 SQIVND come from the germline V gene (reference sequence). The V gene end was trimmed by 6 bases and the J gene end by 7 bases; junction bases not matched to a gene: 6. CDR3 length: 14 amino acids. For the CDR3, the DNA is TGTGCCAGTAGCCCCCGGGACAGGGGTAACATTCAGTACTTC. Translated, it gives CASSPRDRGNIQYF.

This CDR3 reads CASSTSADTQYF. The DNA for the CDR3 is TGTGCCAGCAGCACAAGCGCAGATACGCAGTATTTT. The genes are TRBV7-9 and TRBJ2-3; D not resolved. The V end lost 5 bases, the J end lost 4 bases, and 7 bases lay between the germline ends. Germline assignment: CDR1 SEHNR and CDR2 FQNEAQ (reference sequence). CDR3 length: 12 amino acids.

The chain joins TRBV7-6 to TRBJ2-7; the match to TRBD2 covers 9 bases. Germline V CDR1 and CDR2: SGHVS, FNYEAQ. V was clipped by 4 bases and J by 1 base; unmatched bases: 5. The length of the CDR3 is 15 residues. CDR3: CASSSIAGESYEQYF. In DNA, the CDR3 is TGTGCCAGCAGCTCGATAGCGGGAGAATCCTACGAGCAGTACTTC.

Comments on this clone: This sample includes further DNA sequences coding for the same CDR3. V gene TRBV3-1 (or the pseudogene TRBV3-2) combines with J gene TRBJ2-1; 13 bases are shared with TRBD2. V was clipped by 3 bases and J by 6 bases; unmatched bases: 2. This CDR3 is 15 amino acids long. Germline V CDR1 and CDR2: LGHDT, YNNKEL (reference sequence). This chain's CDR3 is CASSHGTSGVNEQFF. The CDR3 DNA is TGTGCCAGCAGCCACGGGACTAGCGGGGTCAATGAGCAGTTCTTC.

Only one count was recorded for this clone. V usage is TRBV7-8 and J usage is TRBJ2-7, with 12 bases matching TRBD1. V dropped 5 bases and J dropped 4; count of bases not matched to a gene: 9. Germline CDR1 and CDR2: SGHVS and FQNEAQ. The CDR3 length is 16 residues. The CDR3 reads CASSTTGQGASYEQYF. CDR3 DNA: TGTGCCAGCAGCACTACGGGACAGGGGGCGAGTTACGAGCAGTACTTC. Drawing the rest from reference TRBV7-8 and TRBJ2-7, the complete variable domain is GAGVSQSPRYKVAKRGQDVALRCDPISGHVSLFWYQQALGQGPEFLTYFQNEAQLDKSGLPSDRFFAERPEGSVSTLKIQRTQQEDSAVYLCASSTTGQGASYEQYFGPGTRLTVT.

The gene calls are TRBV15 and TRBJ2-1; TRBD2 aligns across 9 bases. With 8 bases clipped from V and 6 bases from J, the junction kept 2 bases outside the gene matches. Per germline, CDR1 LNHNV and CDR2 YYDKDF (reference sequence). The CDR3 length is 12 residues. CDR3 DNA: TGTGCCACCGGGACTAGCATCAATGAGCAGTTCTTC. Amino acid sequence: CATGTSINEQFF.

The chain joins TRBV7-9 to TRBJ2-3, with D tentatively TRBD2 (5 bases). The CDR3 spans 16 residues. V dropped 4 bases and J dropped 2 bases, with 16 bases sitting between them. CDR1 and CDR2 from the germline V gene are SEHNR and FQNEAQ (reference sequence). The CDR3 sequence is CASSSRAMDPTDTQYF. In DNA form, the CDR3 reads TGTGCCAGCAGCTCGAGGGCCATGGATCCCACAGATACGCAGTATTTT.

This chain joins TRBV5-4 and TRBJ2-2; 8 bases match TRBD1. The trim removed 4 bases at V and 4 bases at J, leaving 12 bases unmatched. CDR1 and CDR2 (germline): SGHNT, YYREEE (reference sequence). This CDR3 has 17 residues. The CDR3 sequence is CASSLDVQGASTGELFF. CDR3 DNA sequence: TGTGCCAGCAGCCTCGACGTCCAGGGGGCAAGCACCGGGGAGCTGTTTTTT.